Detailed here is one TCR beta chain. Its antigen is not identified. PCR involved 60 Vbeta and 13 Jbeta primers. Sequencing was performed with immunoSEQ multiplex PCR; in TCRdb, only in-frame clones are kept and a portion is missing. The profile covers some 110,000 clones, with roughly 66% appearing a single time and more than 1.5% taken by the ten largest. This sample stems from a study of cytomegalovirus exposure and HLA in healthy donors. The CDR3 spans 13 residues. Trimming removed 5 bases from V and 11 bases from J, with 16 bases in between. Germline CDR1 MNHEY, CDR2 SVGAGI. Study outcomes and limitations: Judged likely to be a sequencing artifact was a cluster of highly shared sequence variants.

This sequence was found in a man aged 18 to 29 in good health and CMV-seronegative. The sample comprised PBMCs. The chain is built from TRBV6-5 and TRBJ2-1; D is unresolved. CDR3 amino acids: CASSATGRVQQFF. In DNA, the CDR3 is TGTGCCAGCAGTGCCACGGGTCGGGTGCAGCAGTTCTTC.